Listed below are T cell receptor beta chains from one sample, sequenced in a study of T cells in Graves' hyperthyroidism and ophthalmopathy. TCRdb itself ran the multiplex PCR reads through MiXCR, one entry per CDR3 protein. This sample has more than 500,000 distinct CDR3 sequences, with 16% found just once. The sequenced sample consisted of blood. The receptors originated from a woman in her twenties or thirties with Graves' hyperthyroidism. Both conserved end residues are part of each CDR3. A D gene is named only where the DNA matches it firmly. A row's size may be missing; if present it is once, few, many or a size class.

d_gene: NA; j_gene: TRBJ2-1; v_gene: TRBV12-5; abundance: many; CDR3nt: TGTGCTAGTGGTTTGGCACTGGGGGGGGCAAGCTCCTACAATGAGCAGTTCTTC; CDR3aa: CASGLALGGASSYNEQFF
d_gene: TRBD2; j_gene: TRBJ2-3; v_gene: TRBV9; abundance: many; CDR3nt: TGTGCCAGCAGCTACGCTAGCGGGAGTCCCACAGATACGCAGTATTTT; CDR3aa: CASSYASGSPTDTQYF
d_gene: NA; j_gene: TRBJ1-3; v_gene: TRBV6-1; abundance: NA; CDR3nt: TGTGCCAGCACCCCCACGGGGTTGGCTGGAAACACCATATATTTT; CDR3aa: CASTPTGLAGNTIYF
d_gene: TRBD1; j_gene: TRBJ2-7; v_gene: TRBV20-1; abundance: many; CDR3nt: TGCAGTGCTGTGGACCGCCCGGGACAGTACTCCTACGAGCAGTACTTC; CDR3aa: CSAVDRPGQYSYEQYF
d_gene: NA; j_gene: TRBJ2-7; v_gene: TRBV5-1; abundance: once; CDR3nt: TGCGCCAGCGGAGAGACAGGAGGTAACTACGAGCAGTACTTC; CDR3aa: CASGETGGNYEQYF
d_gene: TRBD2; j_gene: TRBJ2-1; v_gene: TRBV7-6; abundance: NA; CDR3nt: TGTGCCAGCAGCTTAGCCGGGACTAGCGGGAACGGGGCGGATATGAATGAGCAGTTCTTC; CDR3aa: CASSLAGTSGNGADMNEQFF
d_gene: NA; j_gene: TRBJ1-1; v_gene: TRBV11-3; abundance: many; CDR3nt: TGTGCCAGCAGCGTAGGGGGGGACACTGAAGCTTTCTTT; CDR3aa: CASSVGGDTEAFF
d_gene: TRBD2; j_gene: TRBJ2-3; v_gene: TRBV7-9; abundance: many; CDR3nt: TGTGCCAGCAGCTCGCCGACCCAAAAATCTAGCGGGAGCTCAGATACGCAGTATTTT; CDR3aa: CASSSPTQKSSGSSDTQYF
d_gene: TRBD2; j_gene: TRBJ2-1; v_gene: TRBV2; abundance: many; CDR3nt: TGTGCCAGCAAAGAGACTAGCGGGACAATGGATGAGCAGTTCTTC; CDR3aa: CASKETSGTMDEQFF
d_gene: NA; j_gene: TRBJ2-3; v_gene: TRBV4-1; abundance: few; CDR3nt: TGCGCCAGCAGCCAACTCAACCAGGGAGATACGCAGTATTTT; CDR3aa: CASSQLNQGDTQYF
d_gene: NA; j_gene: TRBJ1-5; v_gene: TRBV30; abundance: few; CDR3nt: TGTGCCTGGAGCCCCCAAATGAATCAGCCCCAGCATTTT; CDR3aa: CAWSPQMNQPQHF
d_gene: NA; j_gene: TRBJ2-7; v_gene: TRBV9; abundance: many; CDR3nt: TGTGCCAGCAGCGTAGGAGGGGAGAGTAGCTACGAGCAGTACTTC; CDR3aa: CASSVGGESSYEQYF
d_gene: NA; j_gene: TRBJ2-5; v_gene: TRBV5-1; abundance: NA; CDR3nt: TGCGCCAGCAGCCCTGACACGGGGGAAGAGACCCAGTACTTC; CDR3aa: CASSPDTGEETQYF
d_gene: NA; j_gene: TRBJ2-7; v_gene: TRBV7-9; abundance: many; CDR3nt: TGTGCCAGCAGCCACCCTGACGGGCCTTACGAGCAGTACTTC; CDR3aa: CASSHPDGPYEQYF
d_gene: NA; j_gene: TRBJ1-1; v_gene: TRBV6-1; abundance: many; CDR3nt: TGTGCCAGCAGTTCCCAGGGATCCCCTTACACTGAAGCTTTCTTT; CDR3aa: CASSSQGSPYTEAFF
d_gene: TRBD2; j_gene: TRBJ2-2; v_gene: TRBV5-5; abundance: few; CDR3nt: TGTGCCAGCAGCTTGCCGGCTAGCGGGATAATAACCGGGGAGCTGTTTTTT; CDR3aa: CASSLPASGIITGELFF
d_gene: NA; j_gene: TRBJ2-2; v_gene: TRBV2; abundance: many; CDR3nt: TGTGCCAGCATTGGGTTCGAGAACACCGGGGAGCTGTTTTTT; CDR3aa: CASIGFENTGELFF
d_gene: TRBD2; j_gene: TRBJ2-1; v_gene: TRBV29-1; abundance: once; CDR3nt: TGCAGCGTTGAAGATATTATACTAGCGGGAGGGGGATACAATGAGCAGTTCTTC; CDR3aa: CSVEDIILAGGGYNEQFF
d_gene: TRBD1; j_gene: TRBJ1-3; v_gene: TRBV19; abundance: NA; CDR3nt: TGTGCCACCACAGGGGGGTTCGCTGGAAACACCATATATTTT; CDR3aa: CATTGGFAGNTIYF
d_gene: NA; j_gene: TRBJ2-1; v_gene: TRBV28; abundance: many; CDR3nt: TGTGCCAGCAGTACCCAACAGGGAGGCTCCTACAATGAGCAGTTCTTC; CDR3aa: CASSTQQGGSYNEQFF
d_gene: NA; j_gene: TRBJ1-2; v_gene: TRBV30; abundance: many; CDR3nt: TGTGCCTGGAGCCCGGACAGAGACTATGGCTACACCTTC; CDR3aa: CAWSPDRDYGYTF
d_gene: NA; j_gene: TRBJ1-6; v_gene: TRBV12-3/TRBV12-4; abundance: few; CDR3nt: TGTGCCAGCAGCCTACAGGGTAGGAAGATTCCCCTCCACTTT; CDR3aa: CASSLQGRKIPLHF
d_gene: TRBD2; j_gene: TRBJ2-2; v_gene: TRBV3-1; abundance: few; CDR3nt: TGTGCCAGCAGCCCTCTTAGCGGGAGGGTAGCCGGGGAGCTGTTTTTT; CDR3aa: CASSPLSGRVAGELFF
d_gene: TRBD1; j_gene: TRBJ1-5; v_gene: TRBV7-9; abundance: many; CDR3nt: TGTGCCAGCAGCTCCGAAAGACAGGGACGCCAGCCCCAGCATTTT; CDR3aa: CASSSERQGRQPQHF
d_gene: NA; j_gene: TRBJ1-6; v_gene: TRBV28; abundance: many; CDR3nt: TGTGCCAGCAGCCGGGGTCCCGGCGATTCACCCCTCCACTTT; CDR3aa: CASSRGPGDSPLHF
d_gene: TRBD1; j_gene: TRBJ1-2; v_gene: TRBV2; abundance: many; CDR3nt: TGTGCCAGCAGTCCCCGGGACAGGGGGCTTGGTAATGGCTACACCTTC; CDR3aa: CASSPRDRGLGNGYTF
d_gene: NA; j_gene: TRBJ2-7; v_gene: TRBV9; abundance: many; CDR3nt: TGTGCCAGCAGCGTAGACCCCGGGAGAACCTACGAGCAGTACTTC; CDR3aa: CASSVDPGRTYEQYF
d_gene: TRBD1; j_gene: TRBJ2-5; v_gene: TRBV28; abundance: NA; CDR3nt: TGTGCCAGCAGTTGGGGGGGGACAGGGGACCAAGGGACCCAGTACTTC; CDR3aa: CASSWGGTGDQGTQYF
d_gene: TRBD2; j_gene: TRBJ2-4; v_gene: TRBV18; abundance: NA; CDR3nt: TGTGCCAGCTCACCATTGACTAGCGAGAAAAACATTCAGTACTTC; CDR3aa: CASSPLTSEKNIQYF
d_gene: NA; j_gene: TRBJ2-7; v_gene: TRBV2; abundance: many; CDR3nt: TGTGCCAGCAGTAATAGAAAGGGTCCCTACGAGCAGTACTTC; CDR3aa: CASSNRKGPYEQYF
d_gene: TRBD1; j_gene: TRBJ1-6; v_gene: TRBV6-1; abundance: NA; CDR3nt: TGTGCCAGCAGTACCGGGACAGGGTGGGTTAATTCACCCCTCCACTTT; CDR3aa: CASSTGTGWVNSPLHF
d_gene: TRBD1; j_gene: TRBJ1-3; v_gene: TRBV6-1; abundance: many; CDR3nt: TGTGCCAGCAGTTATCGACAGGGGGTCGGAAACACCATATATTTT; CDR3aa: CASSYRQGVGNTIYF
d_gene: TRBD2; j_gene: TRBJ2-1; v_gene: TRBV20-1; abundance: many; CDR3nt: TGCAGTGCTAGAGATAGTAGGCGGGACTATGACAACAATGAGCAGTTCTTC; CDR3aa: CSARDSRRDYDNNEQFF
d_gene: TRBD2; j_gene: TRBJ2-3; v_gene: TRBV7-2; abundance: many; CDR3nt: TGTGCCAGCAGCTTACTAGCGGGGCTCACAGATACGCAGTATTTT; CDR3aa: CASSLLAGLTDTQYF
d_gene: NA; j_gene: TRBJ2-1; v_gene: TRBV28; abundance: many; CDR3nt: TGTGCCAGCAGTTTATTTGTAGGGGCTCCAGGGAATGAGCAGTTCTTC; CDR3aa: CASSLFVGAPGNEQFF
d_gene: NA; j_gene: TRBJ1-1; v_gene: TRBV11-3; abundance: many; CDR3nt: TGTGCCAGCAGCTTAGGAGGCGAGGGCACTGAAGCTTTCTTT; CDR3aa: CASSLGGEGTEAFF
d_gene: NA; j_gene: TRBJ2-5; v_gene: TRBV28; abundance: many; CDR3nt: TGTGCCAGCAGTTTTCCGGGAGAAGAGACCCAGTACTTC; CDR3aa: CASSFPGEETQYF
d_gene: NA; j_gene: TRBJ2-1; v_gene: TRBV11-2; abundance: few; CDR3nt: TGTGCCAGCAGCGTAGGATCGGGGGGCGGCACCTACAATGAGCAGTTCTTC; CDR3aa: CASSVGSGGGTYNEQFF
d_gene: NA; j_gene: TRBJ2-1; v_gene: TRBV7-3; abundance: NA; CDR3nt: TGTGCCAGCAGCACCCGCAGGAGCTCCTACAATGAGCAGTTCTTC; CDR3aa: CASSTRRSSYNEQFF
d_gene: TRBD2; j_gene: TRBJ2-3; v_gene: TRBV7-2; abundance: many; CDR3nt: TGTGCCAGCAGCTTAGCGGGCAGCGGGAGTACAGATACGCAGTATTTT; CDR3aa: CASSLAGSGSTDTQYF
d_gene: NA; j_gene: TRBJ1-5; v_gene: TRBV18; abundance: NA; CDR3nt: TGTGCCAGCTCACCATTTGAGGGTAATCAGCCCCAGCATTTT; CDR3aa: CASSPFEGNQPQHF
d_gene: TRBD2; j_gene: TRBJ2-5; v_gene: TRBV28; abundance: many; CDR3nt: TGTGCCAGCAGTCCCGTCCCGGGACTAGCGGGACAAGAGACCCAGTACTTC; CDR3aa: CASSPVPGLAGQETQYF
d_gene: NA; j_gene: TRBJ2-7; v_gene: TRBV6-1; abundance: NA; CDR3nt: TGTGCCAGCACCAATCCTAACGGGGACTACGAGCAGTACTTC; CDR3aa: CASTNPNGDYEQYF
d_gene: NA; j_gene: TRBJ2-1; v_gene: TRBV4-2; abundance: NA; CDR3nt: TGTGCCAGCAGCGCGCGGGTCTCCTACAATGAGCAGTTCTTC; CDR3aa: CASSARVSYNEQFF
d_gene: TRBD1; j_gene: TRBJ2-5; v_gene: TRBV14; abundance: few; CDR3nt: TGTGCCAGCAGCCAGGTGGACAGGGAGCAAGAGACCCAGTACTTC; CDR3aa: CASSQVDREQETQYF
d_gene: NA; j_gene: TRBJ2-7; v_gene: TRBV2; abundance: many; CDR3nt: TGTGCCAGCAGACCCTACGAGCAGTACTTC; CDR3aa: CASRPYEQYF
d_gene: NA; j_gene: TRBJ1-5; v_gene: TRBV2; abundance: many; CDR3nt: TGTGCCACCACCCCCGGGAGGGTTCCCAATCAGCCCCAGCATTTT; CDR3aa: CATTPGRVPNQPQHF
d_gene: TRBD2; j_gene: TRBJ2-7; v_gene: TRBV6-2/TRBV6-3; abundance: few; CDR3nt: TGTGCCAGCAGGAGACTAGCGGGAGTCAACGAGCAGTACTTC; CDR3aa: CASRRLAGVNEQYF
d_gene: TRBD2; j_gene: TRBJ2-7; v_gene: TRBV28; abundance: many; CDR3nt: TGTGCCAGCAGTACCGGGACTAGCGGGAGTATATACGAGCAGTACTTC; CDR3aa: CASSTGTSGSIYEQYF
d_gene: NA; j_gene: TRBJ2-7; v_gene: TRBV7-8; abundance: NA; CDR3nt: TGTGCCAGCAGCCTTACGCAGGGGTTAAGCTACGAGCAGTACTTC; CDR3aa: CASSLTQGLSYEQYF
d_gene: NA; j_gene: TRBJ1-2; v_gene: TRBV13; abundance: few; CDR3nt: TGTGCCAGCAGCTCGGGGACAAATGATTATGGCTACACCTTC; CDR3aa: CASSSGTNDYGYTF
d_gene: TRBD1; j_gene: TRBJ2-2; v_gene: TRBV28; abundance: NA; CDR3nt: TGTGCCAGCAGGCTGGACAGGGTGAGCACCGGGGAGCTGTTTTTT; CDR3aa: CASRLDRVSTGELFF
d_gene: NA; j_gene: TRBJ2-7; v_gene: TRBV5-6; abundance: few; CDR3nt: TGTGCCAGCAGCTTTGGACAGATAGGTTCCGAGCAGTACTTC; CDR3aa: CASSFGQIGSEQYF